This TCR beta chain originates from a study of Graves' ophthalmopathy and Graves' hyperthyroidism. Regarding the study as a whole: Blood also contained most of the expanded thyroid clonotypes above 0.001 frequency. Sensitivity of around 88% and specificity of nearly 82% were achieved when a 13-signature model separated ophthalmopathy from stable hyperthyroidism.

Beta-chain TCR CDR3 regions were amplified from RNA transcripts. The workflow started with a first-round RT-PCR run with HTBI primers and then moved on to a second-round multiplex PCR. TCRdb analysed the multiplex PCR reads with MiXCR anew, one entry per CDR3 protein. The repertoire holds about 740,000 distinct CDR3 sequences, with roughly 40% as singletons. The authors isolated PBMCs from 8 to 10 ml of fresh peripheral blood. This clonotype has a handful of counts. Antigen specificity is unknown. Sequencing was done on a sample of peripheral blood. The source is an adult man with Graves' ophthalmopathy.

The CDR3 spells CASSHGRRGGSTGELFF. The CDR3 nucleotides read TGTGCCAGCAGCCACGGACGTCGGGGAGGGAGCACCGGGGAGCTGTTTTTT. The chain recombines TRBV11-2 with TRBJ2-2, with TRBD2 matching 7 bases. The length of the CDR3 is 17 residues. The V gene's germline CDR1 is SGHAT and CDR2 FQNNGV. Trimming took 5 bases from V and 4 from J; bases not matched to a gene: 13.